These 16 T cell receptor beta chains were all obtained from the same sample, sequenced in a study of T-cell memory formation after mild COVID-19. TCRdb redid the calling of the 5' RACE reads with MiXCR, one entry per CDR3 protein. This table has 300,000 to 350,000 distinct CDR3 sequences, around an eighth appearing once. Material for sequencing was PBMCs or a T cell subset sorted from them (not recorded which). Receptors originate from a man younger than 35 who had mild COVID-19 (a few samples of this study predate the infection). Cell type and time point are not known.

This clonotype was counted once. The chain carries TRBV20-1 and TRBJ1-6; TRBD1 might be the D (5 bases). V was shortened by 4 bases and J by 0 bases, with 13 bases between the two germline ends. CDR3 size: 16 residues. In germline, CDR1 is DFQATT, CDR2 SNEGSKA (reference sequence). For the CDR3, the DNA is TGCAGTGCTACCTACGGGGCGAGCTCCTATAATTCACCCCTCCACTTT. It yields the protein CSATYGASSYNSPLHF.

In this sample, this clonotype turned up a few times. The chain recombines TRBV4-2 with TRBJ1-2, with D possibly being TRBD1 (6 bases). Trimming cost V 3 bases and J 5 bases, with 10 bases left between them. Germline-derived CDR1 and CDR2 are LGHNA and YNFKEQ. This CDR3 has 13 residues. The CDR3 DNA is TGTGCCAGCAGCCACCCCGGGACATATGGCTACACCTTC. This codes for CASSHPGTYGYTF.

The chain couples TRBV20-1 to TRBJ1-4, with D perhaps matching TRBD1 (5 bases). Germline lookup yields CDR1 DFQATT and CDR2 SNEGSKA (reference sequence). This CDR3 comprises 13 residues. CDR3 amino acids: CSARDGTNEKLFF. The CDR3 nucleotides read TGCAGCGCAAGGGACGGGACTAATGAAAAACTGTTTTTT.

The J gene is TRBJ1-3, the V gene TRBV6-1, with D hard to call. CDR1 is MNHNS, CDR2 SASEGT, per germline. The CDR3 is 16 residues long. V lost 5 bases and J lost 4, with 18 bases in between. CDR3 region: CASSRQEVASGNTIYF. Here the CDR3 DNA reads TGTGCCAGCAGTCGCCAGGAGGTCGCGTCCGGAAACACCATATATTTT.

This clonotype was observed a handful of times. The V gene is TRBV30, the J gene TRBJ2-5, with D perhaps matching TRBD2 (6 bases). The CDR3 covers 13 residues. The V end was cut by 6 bases, the J end by 4 bases, with 15 bases between. Germline CDR1 GTSNPN, CDR2 SVGIG (reference sequence). The CDR3 coding sequence is TGTGCCTGTCGCCAACGGGGGTTAGAGACCCAGTACTTC. This sequence encodes CACRQRGLETQYF.

The rearrangement joins TRBV7-2 to TRBJ2-3; D may match TRBD1 or TRBD2 (5 bases each). V gave up 0 bases and J gave up 5 bases, with 15 bases separating them. This CDR3 spans 16 amino acids. From germline, CDR1 is SGHTA and CDR2 FQGNSA. The CDR3 loop reads CASSLAGTPNGDTQYF. The CDR3 DNA is TGTGCCAGCAGCTTAGCGGGGACCCCGAACGGAGATACGCAGTATTTT.

This clonotype occurred a few times. V and J are TRBV15 and TRBJ1-2; TRBD1 matches 7 bases. CDR1 LNHNV and CDR2 YYDKDF come from the germline V gene (reference sequence). This CDR3 contains 15 residues. Losses at the gene ends were 0 bases for V and 7 bases for J; bases not matched to a gene: 8. The CDR3 loop is CATSRDAGGLSGYTF. Written as DNA, the CDR3 is TGTGCCACCAGCAGAGATGCAGGGGGACTCTCTGGCTACACCTTC.

CDR3 coding DNA: TGTGCCAGCTCACCCCTTCAACTAGCGGGGGACGAGCAGTACTTC. Translation gives CASSPLQLAGDEQYF. This chain links TRBV18 with TRBJ2-7, with TRBD2 identical over 11 bases. The germline gives CDR1 KGHSH, CDR2 LQKENI. Trimming took 3 bases from V and 5 from J; bases not matched to a gene: 6. This CDR3 comprises 15 residues.

This clonotype was counted between two and nine times. This chain links TRBV30 with TRBJ2-5; D not resolved. V lost 2 bases and J lost 5, with 9 bases in between. The CDR3 covers 12 residues. The germline gives CDR1 GTSNPN, CDR2 SVGIG (reference sequence). This CDR3 is CAWSPTWETQYF. The CDR3 DNA reads as TGTGCCTGGAGTCCTACCTGGGAGACCCAGTACTTC.

This clonotype was counted at least ten times. This rearrangement joins TRBV12-3 or TRBV12-4 to TRBJ2-7; TRBD1 aligns across 8 bases. The junction had 6 bases not matched to a gene; V was cut back by 5 bases and J by 6 bases. The length of the CDR3 is 13 residues. The CDR3 sequence: CASSRGQGREQYV. The CDR3 DNA follows: TGTGCCAGCAGTCGAGGACAGGGACGCGAGCAGTACGTC.

This clonotype was counted between two and nine times. The V and J genes are TRBV7-2 and TRBJ2-3; 9 nucleotides match TRBD1. Trimming removed 0 bases from V and 4 bases from J; junction bases left unmatched: 14. This CDR3 is built from 19 residues. CDR1 and CDR2 from the germline V gene are SGHTA and FQGNSA. This CDR3 reads CASSLAAPTGGGRADTQYF. CDR3 DNA sequence: TGTGCCAGCAGCTTAGCCGCACCTACAGGGGGCGGAAGGGCAGATACGCAGTATTTT. Full variable domain (missing parts from reference TRBV7-2 and TRBJ2-3): GAGVSQSPSNKVTEKGKDVELRCDPISGHTALYWYRQSLGQGLEFLIYFQGNSAPDKSGLPSDRFSAERTGGSVSTLTIQRTQQEDSAVYLCASSLAAPTGGGRADTQYFGPGTRLTVL.

The genes are TRBV4-3 and TRBJ1-2; D is possibly TRBD1 (5 bases). CDR1 and CDR2 (germline): LGHNA, YSLEER. The CDR3 contains 15 residues. V lost 0 bases and J 8 bases, leaving 16 bases between the germline ends. The CDR3 protein is CASSQEQDSFQGYTF. The CDR3 DNA reads as TGCGCCAGCAGCCAAGAACAGGACTCGTTCCAAGGCTACACCTTC.

This clonotype has at least ten counts. V gene TRBV5-1 combines with J gene TRBJ2-3; 7 nucleotides align to TRBD2. The CDR3 runs to 14 residues. The V and J ends lost 2 bases and 4 bases, in that order; junction bases with no gene match: 4. The germline V gene encodes CDR1 SGHRS and CDR2 YFSETQ. As DNA, the CDR3 is TGCGCCAGCAGCTTATTAGCGGGCGCAGATACGCAGTATTTT. Residues: CASSLLAGADTQYF.

This clonotype turned up a few times. The chain links TRBV7-6 to TRBJ2-1; tentative D call: TRBD2 (7 bases). CDR3 length equals 13 residues. Between the trimmed V and J ends, which lost 5 bases and 10 bases, there was a span of 15 bases. Germline CDR1 SGHVS, CDR2 FNYEAQ. CDR3 amino acids: CASSPTAGAEQFF. CDR3 DNA sequence: TGTGCCAGCAGCCCCACCGCGGGGGCGGAGCAGTTCTTC.

This clonotype appeared a few times. The chain employs TRBV5-1 and TRBJ1-1; tentative D call: TRBD1 (6 bases). CDR1 is SGHRS and CDR2 is YFSETQ in the germline V gene. With 4 bases removed from V and 3 bases from J, the gap between germline ends came to 10 bases. This CDR3 is built from 13 residues. The CDR3 DNA reads TGCGCCAGCAGCAAGGGACAAGACACTGAAGCTTTCTTT. Translating it yields CASSKGQDTEAFF. Supplemented by reference TRBV5-1 and TRBJ1-1, the full variable domain reads KAGVTQTPRYLIKTRGQQVTLSCSPISGHRSVSWYQQTPGQGLQFLFEYFSETQRNKGNFPGRFSGRQFSNSRSEMNVSTLELGDSALYLCASSKGQDTEAFFGQGTRLTVV.

The chain uses TRBV4-1 and TRBJ2-2; tentatively, D is TRBD1 (5 bases). This CDR3 is built from 16 residues. V lost 1 base and J 4 bases, leaving 13 bases between the germline ends. Per the germline V gene, CDR1 is MGHRA and CDR2 is YSYEKL. This chain's CDR3 is CASSQGRVGRTGELFF. CDR3 DNA: TGCGCCAGCAGCCAAGGCAGGGTTGGGCGCACCGGGGAGCTGTTTTTT.